Shown below are 28 T cell receptor beta chains from a single sample sequenced in a study of lymphopenia after photon versus proton radiotherapy. TCRdb's table, derived via immunoSEQ multiplex PCR, lists solely in-frame clones and lacks some. Here the sample spans around 70,000 clones, more than 75% being singletons. Sequenced material: peripheral blood, taken from a patient treated with photon-based radiotherapy. The receptors derive from a woman in her seventies with pancreatic cancer.

This rearrangement joins TRBV18 to TRBJ1-2; D unclear. The germline V and J ends were trimmed by 3 bases and 4 bases, with 15 bases remaining between them. CDR1 is KGHSH and CDR2 is LQKENI in the germline V gene. CDR3 length equals 15 residues. DNA of the CDR3: TGTGCCAGCTCACCGGGAGAGGGATCCTCCTATGGCTACACCTTC. It encodes CASSPGEGSSYGYTF.

The chain carries TRBV4-2 and TRBJ2-1, with 12 bases identical to TRBD1. V gave up 3 bases and J gave up 7 bases; unmatched junction bases: 13. Germline lookup yields CDR1 LGHNA and CDR2 YNFKEQ. The CDR3 has 18 amino acids. The CDR3 DNA reads as TGTGCCAGCAGCCATCCTCCCTCGGGACAGGGGGCGGGTAATGAGCAGTTCTTC. The encoded protein is CASSHPPSGQGAGNEQFF.

This clone was observed a single time. The chain uses TRBV5-8 and TRBJ2-7; D remains ambiguous. V gave up 1 base and J gave up 4 bases, with 18 bases separating them. This CDR3 region has 16 residues. Germline assignment: CDR1 SGHTS and CDR2 YDEGEE. This chain's CDR3 is CASSLRTFLTPYEQYF. The CDR3 DNA sequence: TGTGCCAGCAGCTTGAGGACGTTCCTCACCCCTTACGAGCAGTACTTC.

The chain joins TRBV10-3 to TRBJ2-3; TRBD2 aligns across 8 bases. V lost 4 bases and J lost 5; bases outside the gene matches: 8. The CDR3 length is 15 residues. Germline assignment: CDR1 ENHRY and CDR2 SYGVKD. This CDR3 reads CAISGLSGREDTQYF. CDR3 in DNA: TGTGCCATCAGTGGTCTCAGCGGGAGAGAAGATACGCAGTATTTT.

This chain links TRBV5-4 with TRBJ2-1; 7 nucleotides line up with TRBD2. This CDR3 region has 16 residues. The J segment lost 9 bases and the V segment lost 1 base, leaving 13 bases of the junction unmatched. Germline loops: CDR1 SGHNT, CDR2 YYREEE (reference sequence). The CDR3 DNA is TGTGCCAGCAGCTTGAGGGCTAGCCTCCCGGGGGGTGAGCAGTTCTTC. Encoded protein: CASSLRASLPGGEQFF. Drawing the rest from reference TRBV5-4 and TRBJ2-1, the complete variable domain is ETGVTQSPTHLIKTRGQQVTLRCSSQSGHNTVSWYQQALGQGPQFIFQYYREEENGRGNFPPRFSGLQFPNYSSELNVNALELDDSALYLCASSLRASLPGGEQFFGPGTRLTVL.

The chain carries TRBV5-1 and TRBJ2-2; perhaps D is TRBD1 or TRBD2 (5 bases each). Looked up from germline, CDR1 is SGHRS and CDR2 is YFSETQ. CDR3 length: 13 amino acids. V gave up 4 bases and J gave up 5 bases, with 9 bases separating them. The CDR3 DNA follows: TGCGCCAGCAGCATCGGGACGACCGGGGAGCTGTTTTTT. This sequence encodes CASSIGTTGELFF.

This chain connects TRBV11-2 to TRBJ2-6; D is possibly TRBD1 (5 bases). CDR1 is SGHAT, CDR2 FQNNGV, per germline. CDR3 length equals 17 residues. The V and J ends lost 0 bases and 1 base respectively, with 10 bases between them. The CDR3 nucleotides read TGTGCCAGCAGCTTAGATCGGCAGGGATCTGGGGCCAACGTCCTGACTTTC. Its translation is CASSLDRQGSGANVLTF.

This clone was detected only once. The chain recombines TRBV19 with TRBJ1-1, with 7 bases aligning to TRBD1. This CDR3 is built from 15 residues. From germline, CDR1 is LNHDA and CDR2 SQIVND (reference sequence). V dropped 6 bases and J dropped 0; count of bases not matched to a gene: 7. CDR3 region: CASRKDRVMNTEAFF. The CDR3 DNA reads TGTGCCAGTAGGAAAGACAGGGTGATGAACACTGAAGCTTTCTTT.

The chain recombines TRBV7-3 with TRBJ1-3, with no clear D. The ends were cut back, 5 bases at V and 3 bases at J, with 8 bases in the middle. Germline-derived CDR1 and CDR2 are SGHTA and FQGTGA. The CDR3 has 13 amino acids. The CDR3 spells CASSPSGGNTIYF. In DNA, the CDR3 is TGTGCCAGCAGCCCCAGTGGTGGAAACACCATATATTTT.

The chain recombines TRBV10-3 with TRBJ1-2; a possible D gene is TRBD1 (5 bases). The CDR3 extends over 15 amino acids. V lost 5 bases, J lost 4 bases, and 17 bases lay in between. Germline V gene data show CDR1 as ENHRY and CDR2 as SYGVKD. The CDR3 reads CAISLDGQASYGYTF. In DNA form, the CDR3 reads TGTGCCATCAGTCTGGATGGACAAGCCTCCTATGGCTACACCTTC.

This chain joins TRBV9 and TRBJ2-3; 9 nucleotides match TRBD2. This CDR3 comprises 16 residues. The trim removed 0 bases at V and 4 bases at J, leaving 6 bases unmatched. Per germline, CDR1 SGDLS and CDR2 YYNGEE. The CDR3 DNA is TGTGCCAGCAGCGTAGGAAATAGCGGGAGCGCAGATACGCAGTATTTT. Translated, it gives CASSVGNSGSADTQYF.

This clone was recorded only once. The V call is TRBV18, the J call TRBJ2-1, with 7 positions matching TRBD2. V shed 4 bases, J shed 7 bases, and the junction held 4 bases outside the gene matches. The CDR3 loop spans 13 amino acids. Germline V lookup: CDR1 KGHSH, CDR2 LQKENI. The CDR3, as DNA: TGTGCCAGCTCACGAACAGCGGGGAATGAGCAGTTCTTC. Amino acid sequence: CASSRTAGNEQFF.

The chain employs TRBV10-2 and TRBJ2-1, with 8 bases lining up with TRBD1. CDR3 length: 14 residues. Trimming at V came to 8 bases and at J to 6 bases, leaving 9 bases not matched to a gene. CDR1 and CDR2 (germline): WSHSY, SAAADI. This CDR3 reads CASQQGVVGNEQFF. The CDR3, as DNA: TGCGCCAGCCAACAGGGGGTGGTAGGCAATGAGCAGTTCTTC.

The rearrangement uses TRBV6-1 and TRBJ1-5, with D tentatively TRBD1 (5 bases). V was clipped by 2 bases and J by 2 bases, with 7 bases between them. This CDR3 has 14 residues. Germline V gene lookup returns CDR1 MNHNS and CDR2 SASEGT. CDR3 in DNA: TGTGCCAGCAGTGAATGGGGGGGCAATCAGCCCCAGCATTTT. The encoded protein is CASSEWGGNQPQHF.

Concerning this clone itself: This may be a read error: a much more frequent sequence differs by one nucleotide. The same CDR3 is also encoded by other DNA sequences in this sample. The chain is built from TRBV11-2 and TRBJ2-7; 9 bases fit TRBD2. The germline CDR1 and CDR2 sequences are SGHAT and FQNNGV. The length of the CDR3 is 15 residues. CDR3 DNA sequence: TGTGCCAGCAGCCCCCGGCTGGCGGGAGGGAGGGAGCAGTACTTT. This gives the protein CASSPRLAGGREQYF. Using reference TRBV11-2 and TRBJ2-7 for the parts outside the CDR3, the full variable domain is EAGVAQSPRYKIIEKRQSVAFWCNPISGHATLYWYQQILGQGPKLLIQFQNNGVVDDSQLPKDRFSAERLKGVDSTLKIQPAKLEDSAVYLCASSPRLAGGREQYFGPGTRLTVT.

The rearrangement uses TRBV7-8 and TRBJ1-5; a weak D match, TRBD1 (6 bases). Germline CDR1 SGHVS, CDR2 FQNEAQ. CDR3 length equals 15 residues. V was cut by 3 bases and J by 7 bases, with 16 bases left in between. CDR3 residues: CASSLDAGVRQPQHF. The CDR3 nucleotides read TGTGCCAGCAGCTTGGATGCAGGGGTGAGGCAGCCCCAGCATTTT.

The rearrangement uses TRBV7-8 and TRBJ1-1; possible D gene TRBD1, 5 bases. Germline assignment: CDR1 SGHVS and CDR2 FQNEAQ. V was pared by 1 base and J by 4 bases, with 10 bases between. The CDR3 covers 14 residues. The CDR3 reads CASSLEGQITEAFF. In nucleotides, the CDR3 is TGTGCCAGCAGCTTAGAGGGGCAGATCACTGAAGCTTTCTTT.

The genes are TRBV7-8 and TRBJ1-1; 10 bases fit TRBD1. The trim removed 0 bases at V and 10 bases at J, leaving 8 bases unmatched. There are 15 residues in the CDR3. CDR1 and CDR2 from the germline V gene are SGHVS and FQNEAQ. CDR3 nucleotides: TGTGCCAGCAGCTTAGCGAATGACAGGGGGCGTCGAGCTTTCTTT. This encodes CASSLANDRGRRAFF. Using reference TRBV7-8 and TRBJ1-1 for the parts outside the CDR3, the full variable domain is GAGVSQSPRYKVAKRGQDVALRCDPISGHVSLFWYQQALGQGPEFLTYFQNEAQLDKSGLPSDRFFAERPEGSVSTLKIQRTQQEDSAVYLCASSLANDRGRRAFFGQGTRLTVV.

The rearrangement joins TRBV5-1 to TRBJ2-7; 9 nucleotides line up with TRBD1. The germline V gene has CDR1 SGHRS and CDR2 YFSETQ. V lost 4 bases and J lost 7; bases outside the gene matches: 6. This CDR3 region has 13 residues. CDR3 amino acids: CASSTGTGWEQYF. The CDR3 DNA is TGCGCCAGCAGCACCGGGACAGGGTGGGAGCAGTACTTC. Variable domain in full (rest from reference TRBV5-1 and TRBJ2-7): KAGVTQTPRYLIKTRGQQVTLSCSPISGHRSVSWYQQTPGQGLQFLFEYFSETQRNKGNFPGRFSGRQFSNSRSEMNVSTLELGDSALYLCASSTGTGWEQYFGPGTRLTVT.

This clone is a singleton in its sample. CDR3 sequence: CALLGTGNTIYF. Written as DNA, the CDR3 is TGTGCCCTTTTGGGGACTGGAAACACCATATATTTT. This chain links TRBV30 with TRBJ1-3; no reliable D call. The germline V gene has CDR1 GTSNPN and CDR2 SVGIG (reference sequence). Deletions cut 8 bases from V and 2 bases from J, with 10 bases between. This CDR3 comprises 12 residues.

The count of this clone is one. The rearrangement links TRBV4-3 to TRBJ1-2; tentatively, D is TRBD1 (6 bases). The V and J ends lost 4 bases and 0 bases respectively, with 15 bases between them. The CDR3 sequence is 16 residues long. In germline, CDR1 is LGHNA, CDR2 YSLEER. CDR3 nucleotide sequence: TGCGCCAGCAGCCGAGGCAGGGGCTCAACTAACTATGGCTACACCTTC. Translation gives CASSRGRGSTNYGYTF.

The chain employs TRBV7-9 and TRBJ2-5, with TRBD2 identical over 13 bases. The germline V gene has CDR1 SEHNR and CDR2 FQNEAQ (reference sequence). The CDR3 has 17 residues. Trimming at V came to 4 bases and at J to 3 bases, leaving 8 bases not matched to a gene. The CDR3 is CASSSRLAGGGEETQYF. As DNA, the CDR3 is TGTGCCAGCAGCTCTAGACTAGCGGGGGGCGGTGAAGAGACCCAGTACTTC.

The chain recombines TRBV4-2 with TRBJ2-7; 14 nucleotides line up with TRBD2. The CDR3 extends over 17 amino acids. Germline CDR1 LGHNA, CDR2 YNFKEQ. The V gene end was trimmed by 2 bases and the J gene end by 7 bases; junction bases not matched to a gene: 10. CDR3: CASSQTPGLAGEGEQYF. The CDR3 nucleotides read TGTGCCAGCAGCCAAACGCCGGGACTAGCGGGAGAAGGGGAGCAGTACTTC.

CDR3 loop: CASSLGGQPNNEQFF. CDR3 coding DNA: TGTGCCAGCAGCTTGGGGGGACAGCCTAACAATGAGCAGTTCTTC. The rearrangement uses TRBV5-4 and TRBJ2-1; 7 positions match TRBD1. In germline, CDR1 is SGHNT, CDR2 YYREEE (reference sequence). The CDR3 runs to 15 residues. J was trimmed by 5 bases and V by 0 bases; bases with no gene match: 5.

The chain carries TRBV18 and TRBJ2-1, with 12 nucleotides matching TRBD2. J was trimmed by 4 bases and V by 2 bases; bases with no gene match: 6. Germline V gene data show CDR1 as KGHSH and CDR2 as LQKENI. This CDR3 is 17 amino acids long. DNA of the CDR3: TGTGCCAGCTCACCAAAGACTAGCGGGAGCGGTTACAATGAGCAGTTCTTC. Translated: CASSPKTSGSGYNEQFF. The full variable domain, rest sourced from reference TRBV18 and TRBJ2-1, is NAGVMQNPRHLVRRRGQEARLRCSPMKGHSHVYWYRQLPEEGLKFMVYLQKENIIDESGMPKERFSAEFPKEGPSILRIQQVVRGDSAAYFCASSPKTSGSGYNEQFFGPGTRLTVL.

The V call is TRBV11-2, the J call TRBJ2-3; 8 nucleotides align to TRBD1. V lost 0 bases and J lost 1; bases outside the gene matches: 0. In germline, CDR1 is SGHAT, CDR2 FQNNGV. There are 15 residues in the CDR3. This CDR3 reads CASSLEGQGTDTQYF. The CDR3 bases are TGTGCCAGCAGCTTAGAGGGACAGGGCACAGATACGCAGTATTTT.

The J gene is TRBJ2-5, the V gene TRBV7-2, with TRBD1 as a possible D gene (5 bases). The CDR3 runs 14 residues. The V gene lost 3 bases and the J gene lost 4 bases, with 12 bases spanning the gap. Per the germline V gene, CDR1 is SGHTA and CDR2 is FQGNSA. The CDR3 DNA reads as TGTGCCAGCAGCTTGTCTCCAGGGCTAGAGACCCAGTACTTC. Translating it yields CASSLSPGLETQYF.

The V call is TRBV7-8, the J call TRBJ1-1; tentative D call: TRBD1 (6 bases). The CDR3 loop spans 13 amino acids. Per the germline V gene, CDR1 is SGHVS and CDR2 is FQNEAQ. Trimming pared 4 bases from V and 2 bases from J, leaving 8 bases between. The CDR3 is CASSSRGNTEAFF. The CDR3, as DNA: TGTGCCAGCAGCTCCAGGGGCAACACTGAAGCTTTCTTT.